The 22 T cell receptor beta chains below all came from one sample that was sequenced in a study of beta chain features in type 1 diabetes. Study observations and caveats: When Type 1 diabetes patients were examined, their TCRB CDR3s proved moderately but significantly shorter in all four CD4+ subsets.

No antigen is known for these receptors. Sequenced material consisted of expressed TCRB transcripts (all of the isolated RNA was reverse transcribed). Data came from immunoSEQ multiplex PCR; TCRdb stores just in-frame clones and leaves some out. Counted here are about 260,000 clones, around 24% occurring once; the ten biggest clones make up 0.012%. The sequencing sample was made of naive CD4+ T cells from blood. Every receptor here comes from a woman aged 30 to 39 with type 1 diabetes.

V and J are TRBV15 and TRBJ1-2; 9 nucleotides line up with TRBD1. This CDR3 contains 15 residues. V shed 3 bases and J 4 bases; nucleotides not matched to a gene: 6. Germline V gene lookup returns CDR1 LNHNV and CDR2 YYDKDF (reference sequence). The DNA of the CDR3 is TGTGCCACCAGCAGGTTGACAGGGGGAAGCTATGGCTACACCTTC. This sequence encodes CATSRLTGGSYGYTF. The entire variable domain, with the rest obtained from reference TRBV15 and TRBJ1-2, is as follows: DAMVIQNPRYQVTQFGKPVTLSCSQTLNHNVMYWYQQKSSQAPKLLFHYYDKDFNNEADTPDNFQSRRPNTSFCFLDIRSPGLGDTAMYLCATSRLTGGSYGYTFGSGTRLTVV.

V is TRBV7-3 and J is TRBJ2-1; 8 bases are shared with TRBD2. The CDR3 is 15 amino acids. Germline V CDR1 and CDR2: SGHTA, FQGTGA. J gave up 4 bases and V 3 bases, and 5 bases lay outside the gene matches. The chain's CDR3 is CASSLGLVEYNEQFF. In DNA form, the CDR3 reads TGTGCCAGCAGCTTGGGACTAGTAGAATACAATGAGCAGTTCTTC.

The chain uses TRBV7-3 and TRBJ2-6, with a weak D call TRBD2 (6 bases). The V gene lost 2 bases and the J gene lost 4 bases, with 9 bases spanning the gap. This CDR3 region has 15 residues. Germline CDR1 is SGHTA and CDR2 is FQGTGA. As DNA, the CDR3 is TGTGCCAGCAGCTTAGGCGGGGCCGGGGCCAACGTCCTGACTTTC. Translated, it gives CASSLGGAGANVLTF. The whole variable domain, remainder taken from reference TRBV7-3 and TRBJ2-6, is GAGVSQTPSNKVTEKGKYVELRCDPISGHTALYWYRQSLGQGPEFLIYFQGTGAADDSGLPNDRFFAVRPEGSVSTLKIQRTERGDSAVYLCASSLGGAGANVLTFGAGSRLTVL.

CDR3 sequence (DNA): TGTGCCAGTGGAGACGACAGGCCGGATAATGAAAAACTGTTTTTT. Its translation is CASGDDRPDNEKLFF. V and J are TRBV19 and TRBJ1-4; a weak D match, TRBD1 (6 bases). The CDR3 consists of 15 residues. Germline CDR1 and CDR2: LNHDA and SQIVND (reference sequence). V was cut by 8 bases and J by 4 bases, with 17 bases left in between.

In its sample, this clone was seen a few times. This sequence joins TRBV25-1 and TRBJ2-2, with 10 bases fitting TRBD2. The CDR3 has 15 amino acids. Germline V CDR1 and CDR2: MGHDK, SYGVNS. The V gene end was trimmed by 4 bases and the J gene end by 5 bases; junction bases not matched to a gene: 4. The CDR3 here is CASSGLAGATGELFF. Here the CDR3 DNA reads TGTGCCAGCAGTGGGCTAGCGGGAGCTACCGGGGAGCTGTTTTTT.

The sample holds a few counts of this clone. The sample holds other DNA sequences that translate to the same CDR3. This rearrangement joins TRBV14 to TRBJ1-2; 9 nucleotides match TRBD1. This CDR3 has 13 amino acids. The germline gives CDR1 SGHDN, CDR2 FVKESK. V was clipped by 4 bases and J by 6 bases; unmatched bases: 3. CDR3 coding DNA: TGTGCCAGCAGCCCGCGGACAGGGGATGGCTACACCTTC. Amino acids: CASSPRTGDGYTF.

The CDR3 sequence is CASSVEAQIAYEQYF. The CDR3 nucleotides read TGTGCCAGCAGCGTGGAGGCCCAAATAGCCTACGAGCAGTACTTC. J is TRBJ2-7 and V is TRBV9; D possibly corresponds to TRBD2 (5 bases). Trimming took off 2 bases at V and 2 bases at J, with 14 bases between the two ends. The CDR3 has 15 amino acids. The germline CDR1 and CDR2 sequences are SGDLS and YYNGEE.

This clone was found a few times. J is TRBJ1-1 and V is TRBV28, with D unclear. The CDR3 length is 11 residues. Germline V gives CDR1 MDHEN, CDR2 SYDVKM. The ends were cut back, 6 bases at V and 3 bases at J, with 5 bases in the middle. In nucleotides, the CDR3 is TGTGCCAGCAGGGAGTACACTGAAGCTTTCTTT. It specifies CASREYTEAFF.

The sample holds a few counts of this clone. The genes are TRBV5-1 and TRBJ1-2; TRBD1 aligns across 11 bases. CDR1 is SGHRS, CDR2 YFSETQ, per germline. This CDR3 is 15 amino acids long. J was trimmed by 6 bases and V by 4 bases; bases with no gene match: 8. The DNA of the CDR3 is TGCGCCAGCAGCCAGTGGACAGGGGGCGCGAATGGCTACACCTTC. This codes for CASSQWTGGANGYTF. The full variable domain, in which reference TRBV5-1 and TRBJ1-2 provide the parts outside the CDR3, is KAGVTQTPRYLIKTRGQQVTLSCSPISGHRSVSWYQQTPGQGLQFLFEYFSETQRNKGNFPGRFSGRQFSNSRSEMNVSTLELGDSALYLCASSQWTGGANGYTFGSGTRLTVV.

The gene calls are TRBV9 and TRBJ2-4; 7 bases are shared with TRBD2. The CDR3 length is 13 residues. Trimming removed 2 bases from V and 7 bases from J; junction bases left unmatched: 3. Looked up from germline, CDR1 is SGDLS and CDR2 is YYNGEE. In nucleotides, the CDR3 is TGTGCCAGCAGCGTGGGGACTACTAACATTCAGTACTTC. The encoded protein is CASSVGTTNIQYF.

This chain joins TRBV6-5 and TRBJ1-2; D unresolved. CDR1 is MNHEY, CDR2 SVGAGI, per germline. The CDR3 is made up of 14 amino acids. V lost 5 bases to trimming and J lost 2 bases, with 12 bases between them. The CDR3 reads CASSPLGRNYGYTF. The CDR3 region has the DNA TGTGCCAGCAGTCCGCTGGGGAGAAACTATGGCTACACCTTC.

This clone appeared a few times. The chain joins TRBV7-3 to TRBJ2-1; D is perhaps TRBD2 (5 bases). V was clipped by 2 bases and J by 9 bases, with 23 bases between them. The CDR3 is 17 amino acids. Looked up from germline, CDR1 is SGHTA and CDR2 is FQGTGA. The CDR3 nucleotides are TGTGCCAGCAGCTTACAGCCCCTTTCCGGGGTACCCGTTGAGCAGTTCTTC. The encoded protein is CASSLQPLSGVPVEQFF.

This CDR3 is CAWSAGQGRNQPQHF. CDR3 in DNA: TGTGCCTGGAGTGCAGGACAGGGGCGAAATCAGCCCCAGCATTTT. The chain has TRBV30 and TRBJ1-5; 9 bases are shared with TRBD1. Trimming took 1 base from V and 4 from J; bases not matched to a gene: 5. The CDR3 has 15 residues. Germline CDR1 is GTSNPN and CDR2 is SVGIG (reference sequence). Full variable domain (remainder filled in from reference TRBV30 and TRBJ1-5): SQTIHQWPATLVQPVGSPLSLECTVEGTSNPNLYWYRQAAGRGLQLLFYSVGIGQISSEVPQNLSASRPQDRQFILSSKKLLLSDSGFYLCAWSAGQGRNQPQHFGDGTRLSIL.

The chain carries TRBV28 and TRBJ2-7; 10 nucleotides line up with TRBD2. V lost 4 bases and J lost 2; bases outside the gene matches: 5. CDR1 is MDHEN and CDR2 is SYDVKM in the germline V gene. CDR3 length: 15 amino acids. The DNA for the CDR3 is TGTGCCAGCAGTTCCCGGACTAGCGGTGCCTACGAGCAGTACTTC. This encodes CASSSRTSGAYEQYF.

The chain recombines TRBV25-1 with TRBJ1-4; possibly TRBD1 for D (6 bases). Trimming took off 7 bases at V and 4 bases at J, with 19 bases between the two ends. The CDR3 is 16 residues long. CDR1 is MGHDK and CDR2 is SYGVNS in the germline V gene. The CDR3 protein is CASTQGWGIGNEKLFF. The CDR3 DNA reads as TGTGCCAGCACACAGGGATGGGGAATCGGTAATGAAAAACTGTTTTTT.

The chain recombines TRBV5-1 with TRBJ1-1, with D hard to call. The CDR3 covers 14 residues. Trimming shortened V by 4 bases and J by 1 base, and 11 bases separated the two germline ends. The germline V gene has CDR1 SGHRS and CDR2 YFSETQ. The CDR3 reads CASSLRGRNTEAFF. The CDR3, as DNA: TGCGCCAGCAGCCTGAGAGGAAGGAACACTGAAGCTTTCTTT. The entire variable domain, with the rest obtained from reference TRBV5-1 and TRBJ1-1, is as follows: KAGVTQTPRYLIKTRGQQVTLSCSPISGHRSVSWYQQTPGQGLQFLFEYFSETQRNKGNFPGRFSGRQFSNSRSEMNVSTLELGDSALYLCASSLRGRNTEAFFGQGTRLTVV.

This clone was counted a single time. The genes are TRBV4-1 and TRBJ1-1, with D maybe TRBD1 (6 bases). The CDR3 is 14 amino acids. V was trimmed by 0 bases and J by 10 bases, leaving 15 bases between them. Germline CDR1 and CDR2: MGHRA and YSYEKL. The chain's CDR3 is CASSQEIRDTGAFF. As DNA, the CDR3 is TGCGCCAGCAGCCAAGAGATCCGGGACACAGGAGCTTTCTTT.

This chain joins TRBV11-2 and TRBJ2-7; TRBD2 agrees at 11 bases. Germline V gene lookup returns CDR1 SGHAT and CDR2 FQNNGV. The CDR3 is 14 residues long. V shed 4 bases and J 2 bases; nucleotides not matched to a gene: 1. The CDR3 region is CASSSTSGAYEQYF. The CDR3 DNA follows: TGTGCCAGCAGCTCGACTAGCGGGGCCTACGAGCAGTACTTC.

This clone turned up a few times. The J gene is TRBJ2-2, the V gene TRBV27; 9 positions match TRBD2. V gave up 6 bases and J gave up 1 base; unmatched junction bases: 6. This CDR3 is built from 16 residues. The V gene's germline CDR1 is MNHEY and CDR2 SMNVEV (reference sequence). The CDR3 nucleotides read TGTGCCAGCAGAAGACTAGCGGTACAGAACACCGGGGAGCTGTTTTTT. Translation gives CASRRLAVQNTGELFF.

This clone was seen just once. V and J are TRBV5-1 and TRBJ2-2, with 10 bases that match TRBD2. V lost 1 base, J lost 3 bases, and 3 bases stayed unmatched. CDR1 and CDR2 from the germline V gene are SGHRS and YFSETQ. This CDR3 has 16 amino acids. CDR3 nucleotides: TGCGCCAGCAGCTTGCCCGGGACTAGCGACACCGGGGAGCTGTTTTTT. Protein: CASSLPGTSDTGELFF.

V and J are TRBV28 and TRBJ2-2, with TRBD2 identical over 7 bases. Germline V gene data show CDR1 as MDHEN and CDR2 as SYDVKM. CDR3 size: 15 residues. V shed 5 bases and J 1 base; nucleotides not matched to a gene: 4. The CDR3 loop is CASSEAGLNTGELFF. The CDR3 region has the DNA TGTGCCAGCAGTGAAGCGGGACTGAACACCGGGGAGCTGTTTTTT.

Only a few counts were recorded for this clone. The chain has TRBV5-1 and TRBJ2-3; 9 nucleotides line up with TRBD2. Germline loops: CDR1 SGHRS, CDR2 YFSETQ. V shed 3 bases and J 4 bases; nucleotides not matched to a gene: 12. The CDR3 runs to 17 residues. The CDR3 DNA reads TGCGCCAGCAGCTGGCCCCCGGAGCGGGAGGTTGCAGATACGCAGTATTTT. This translates into CASSWPPEREVADTQYF.